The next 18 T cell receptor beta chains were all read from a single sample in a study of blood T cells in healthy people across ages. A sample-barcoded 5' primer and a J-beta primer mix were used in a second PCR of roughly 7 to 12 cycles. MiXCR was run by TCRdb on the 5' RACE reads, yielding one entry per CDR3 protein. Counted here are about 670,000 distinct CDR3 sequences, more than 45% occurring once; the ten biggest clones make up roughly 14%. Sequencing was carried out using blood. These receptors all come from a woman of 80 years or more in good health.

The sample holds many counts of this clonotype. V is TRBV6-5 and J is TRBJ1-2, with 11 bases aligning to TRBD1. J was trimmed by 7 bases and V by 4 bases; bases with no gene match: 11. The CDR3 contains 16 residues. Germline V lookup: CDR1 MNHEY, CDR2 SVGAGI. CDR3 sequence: CASSSTGTGGRGGYTF. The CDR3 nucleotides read TGTGCCAGCAGTTCCACCGGGACAGGGGGAAGGGGTGGCTACACCTTC.

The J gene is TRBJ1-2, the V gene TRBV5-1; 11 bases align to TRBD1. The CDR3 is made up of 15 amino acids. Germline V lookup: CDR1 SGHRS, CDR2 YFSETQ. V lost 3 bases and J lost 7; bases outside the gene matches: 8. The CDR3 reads CASSSGTGGPSGYTF. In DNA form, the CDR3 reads TGCGCCAGCAGCTCCGGGACAGGGGGGCCGAGTGGCTACACCTTC. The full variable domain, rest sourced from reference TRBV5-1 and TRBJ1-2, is KAGVTQTPRYLIKTRGQQVTLSCSPISGHRSVSWYQQTPGQGLQFLFEYFSETQRNKGNFPGRFSGRQFSNSRSEMNVSTLELGDSALYLCASSSGTGGPSGYTFGSGTRLTVV.

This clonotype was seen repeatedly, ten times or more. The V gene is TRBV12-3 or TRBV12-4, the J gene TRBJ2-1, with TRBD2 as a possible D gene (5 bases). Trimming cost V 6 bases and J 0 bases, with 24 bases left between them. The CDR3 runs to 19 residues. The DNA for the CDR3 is TGTGCCAGCAGACTAGGAGCAGCCCTTACCCCGAGCTCCTACAATGAGCAGTTCTTC. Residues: CASRLGAALTPSSYNEQFF.

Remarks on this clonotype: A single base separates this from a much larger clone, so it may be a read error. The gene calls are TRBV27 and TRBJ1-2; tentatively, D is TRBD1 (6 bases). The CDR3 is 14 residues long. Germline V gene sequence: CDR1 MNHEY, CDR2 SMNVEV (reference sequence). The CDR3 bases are TGTGCCAACAGTTTATCGGGGGGCCTCTATGGCTACACCTTC. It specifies CANSLSGGLYGYTF.

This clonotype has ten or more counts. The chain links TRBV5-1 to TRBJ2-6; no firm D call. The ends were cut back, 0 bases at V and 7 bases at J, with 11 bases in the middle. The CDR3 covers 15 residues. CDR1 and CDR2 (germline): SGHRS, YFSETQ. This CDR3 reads CASSLETLLANVLTF. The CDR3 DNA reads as TGCGCCAGCAGCTTGGAAACACTTTTAGCCAACGTCCTGACTTTC.

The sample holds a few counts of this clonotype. The CDR3, as DNA: TGCGCCAGCAGCCAACACGGGACTAGCGGGAATAATGAGCAGTACTTC. Translation gives CASSQHGTSGNNEQYF. V usage is TRBV4-1 and J usage is TRBJ2-5; 13 bases line up with TRBD2. The CDR3 loop spans 16 amino acids. Germline assignment: CDR1 MGHRA and CDR2 YSYEKL. Losses at the gene ends were 2 bases for V and 11 bases for J; bases not matched to a gene: 11.

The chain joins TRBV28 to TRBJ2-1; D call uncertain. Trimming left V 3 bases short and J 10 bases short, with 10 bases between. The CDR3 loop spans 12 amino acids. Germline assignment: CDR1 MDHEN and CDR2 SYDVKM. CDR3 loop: CASSFVSLEQFF. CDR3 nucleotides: TGTGCCAGCAGTTTTGTCAGTTTGGAGCAGTTCTTC. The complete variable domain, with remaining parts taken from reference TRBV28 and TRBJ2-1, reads DVKVTQSSRYLVKRTGEKVFLECVQDMDHENMFWYRQDPGLGLRLIYFSYDVKMKEKGDIPEGYSVSREKKERFSLILESASTNQTSMYLCASSFVSLEQFFGPGTRLTVL.

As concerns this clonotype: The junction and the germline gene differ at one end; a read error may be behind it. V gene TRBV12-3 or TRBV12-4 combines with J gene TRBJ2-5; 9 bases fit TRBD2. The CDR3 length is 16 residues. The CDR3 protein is CTSSSRLAARWNEQYF. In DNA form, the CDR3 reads TGTACCAGCAGTTCCCGACTAGCGGCGAGGTGGAATGAGCAGTACTTC.

Here the CDR3 DNA reads TGTGCCAGCAGCTTAGGGGCGGGACCACCATTGGACGAGCAGTACTTC. Translation: CASSLGAGPPLDEQYF. The chain joins TRBV13 to TRBJ2-7, with D possibly being TRBD2 (6 bases). The length of the CDR3 is 16 residues. Germline CDR1 is PRHDT and CDR2 is FYEKMQ (reference sequence). The V end lost 0 bases, the J end lost 5 bases, and 17 bases lay between the germline ends.

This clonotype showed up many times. DNA of the CDR3: TGCAGCGTTGCGGATAACACATATCAGCCCCAGCATTTT. Protein sequence: CSVADNTYQPQHF. The chain links TRBV29-1 to TRBJ1-5; D is unclear. This CDR3 spans 13 amino acids. Germline CDR1 is SQVTM and CDR2 is ANQGSEA. The germline V and J ends were trimmed by 4 bases and 5 bases, with 12 bases remaining between them.

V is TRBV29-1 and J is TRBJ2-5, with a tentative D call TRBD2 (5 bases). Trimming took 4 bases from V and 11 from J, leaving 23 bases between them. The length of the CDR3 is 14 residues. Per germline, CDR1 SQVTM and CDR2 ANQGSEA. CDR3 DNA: TGCAGCGTTGGGAGGCTTGATCCCGGCAATGAGCAGTACTTC. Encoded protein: CSVGRLDPGNEQYF.

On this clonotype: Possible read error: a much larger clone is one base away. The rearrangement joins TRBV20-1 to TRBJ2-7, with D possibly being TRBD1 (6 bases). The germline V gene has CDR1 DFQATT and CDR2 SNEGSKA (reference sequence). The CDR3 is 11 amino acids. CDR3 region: CCARTAYEQYF. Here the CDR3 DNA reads TGCTGTGCTAGGACAGCCTACGAGCAGTACTTC.

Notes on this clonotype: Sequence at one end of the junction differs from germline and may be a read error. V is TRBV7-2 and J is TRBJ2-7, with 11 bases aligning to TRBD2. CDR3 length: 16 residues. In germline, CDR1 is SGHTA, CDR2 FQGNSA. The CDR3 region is CAGSVGGLADYYEQYF. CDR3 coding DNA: TGTGCCGGCAGCGTCGGGGGACTAGCGGACTACTACGAGCAGTACTTC.

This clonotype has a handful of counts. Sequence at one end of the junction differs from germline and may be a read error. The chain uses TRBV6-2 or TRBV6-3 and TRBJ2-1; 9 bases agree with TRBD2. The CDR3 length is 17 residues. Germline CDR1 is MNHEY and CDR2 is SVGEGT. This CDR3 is CAGRPSPLAGLSNEQFF. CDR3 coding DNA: TGTGCCGGCAGACCTTCGCCCCTAGCGGGGCTTTCCAATGAGCAGTTCTTC.

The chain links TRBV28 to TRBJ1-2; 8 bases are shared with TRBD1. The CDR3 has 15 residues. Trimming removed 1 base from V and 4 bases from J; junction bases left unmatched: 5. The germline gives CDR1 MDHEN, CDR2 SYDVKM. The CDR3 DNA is TGTGCCAGCAGTTTATACGGACAGGGCATCTATGGCTACACCTTC. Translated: CASSLYGQGIYGYTF.

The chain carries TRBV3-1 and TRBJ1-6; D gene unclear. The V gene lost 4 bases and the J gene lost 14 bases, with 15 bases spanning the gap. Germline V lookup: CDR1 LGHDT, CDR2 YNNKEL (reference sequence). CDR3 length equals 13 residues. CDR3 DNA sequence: TGTGCCAGCAGCCGCGACGAGGGCCGGGCCCTCCACTTT. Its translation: CASSRDEGRALHF. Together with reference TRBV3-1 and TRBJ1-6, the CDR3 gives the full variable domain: DTAVSQTPKYLVTQMGNDKSIKCEQNLGHDTMYWYKQDSKKFLKIMFSYNNKELIINETVPNRFSPKSPDKAHLNLHINSLELGDSAVYFCASSRDEGRALHFGNGTRLTVT.

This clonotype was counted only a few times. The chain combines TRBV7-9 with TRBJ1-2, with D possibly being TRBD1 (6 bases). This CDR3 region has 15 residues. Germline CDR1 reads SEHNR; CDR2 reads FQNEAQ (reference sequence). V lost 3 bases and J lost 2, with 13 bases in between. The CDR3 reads CASSLRTGANYGYTF. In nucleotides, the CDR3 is TGTGCCAGCAGCTTGCGGACGGGGGCGAACTATGGCTACACCTTC.

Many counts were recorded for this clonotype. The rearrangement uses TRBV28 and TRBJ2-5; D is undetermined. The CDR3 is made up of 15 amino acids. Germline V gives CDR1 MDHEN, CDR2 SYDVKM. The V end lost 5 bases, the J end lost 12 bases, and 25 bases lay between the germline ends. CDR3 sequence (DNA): TGTGCCAGCAGTCCCCCAGTGTGGACCTCGCGGTTGGAGTACTTC. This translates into CASSPPVWTSRLEYF.